Below are 24 T cell receptor beta chains sequenced from a single sample in a study of CDR3 diversity in severe acne. Using its own MiXCR run on the PCR reads, TCRdb lists one record per CDR3 protein. Among around 94,000 distinct CDR3 sequences listed, 51% were seen once. Sequencing used blood. The receptors come from a male donor with acne.

The V and J genes are TRBV9 and TRBJ1-6; TRBD1 aligns across 7 bases. Germline CDR1 and CDR2: SGDLS and YYNGEE. The CDR3 consists of 14 residues. J gave up 10 bases and V 2 bases, and 6 bases lay outside the gene matches. This chain's CDR3 is CASSVGQTKSPLHF. CDR3 bases: TGTGCCAGCAGCGTGGGACAGACTAAATCACCCCTCCACTTT.

The chain uses TRBV18 and TRBJ2-3; 9 nucleotides align to TRBD1. The CDR3 is 16 amino acids. Germline loops: CDR1 KGHSH, CDR2 LQKENI. With 0 bases clipped from V and 4 bases from J, the junction kept 5 bases outside the gene matches. The CDR3 nucleotides are TGTGCCAGCTCACCACCCGGGACAGGGCGGCCAGATACGCAGTATTTT. Its translation is CASSPPGTGRPDTQYF. The full variable domain, in which reference TRBV18 and TRBJ2-3 provide the parts outside the CDR3, is NAGVMQNPRHLVRRRGQEARLRCSPMKGHSHVYWYRQLPEEGLKFMVYLQKENIIDESGMPKERFSAEFPKEGPSILRIQQVVRGDSAAYFCASSPPGTGRPDTQYFGPGTRLTVL.

The gene calls are TRBV9 and TRBJ1-2; TRBD1 matches at 8 bases. The CDR3 has 15 amino acids. Trimming cost V 3 bases and J 2 bases; bases outside gene matches: 6. Germline V gene data show CDR1 as SGDLS and CDR2 as YYNGEE. The CDR3 DNA reads TGTGCCAGCAGCGCAGGGGGCTCTGAGAACTATGGCTACACCTTC. This sequence encodes CASSAGGSENYGYTF.

The chain joins TRBV6-2 or TRBV6-3 to TRBJ2-7; 7 nucleotides line up with TRBD1. The ends lost 5 bases at V and 2 bases at J; junction bases unmatched: 6. CDR3 length: 14 residues. Germline V gene sequence: CDR1 MNHEY, CDR2 SVGEGT. The CDR3 loop is CASSKSGQTYEQYF. CDR3 coding DNA: TGTGCCAGCAGTAAATCGGGACAGACCTACGAGCAGTACTTC.

The chain has TRBV28 and TRBJ2-5; D is unresolved. V was trimmed by 6 bases and J by 3 bases, leaving 14 bases between them. The CDR3 consists of 14 residues. Germline V gene lookup returns CDR1 MDHEN and CDR2 SYDVKM. The CDR3 is CASSPGRRKETQYF. CDR3 nucleotides: TGTGCCAGCAGCCCTGGACGGCGGAAAGAGACCCAGTACTTC.

This clonotype showed up just a few times. The CDR3 bases are TGTGCCAGCAGCTTAATAGCCGGACTCCGGGACAGGGGGGCCGAGCAGTACTTC. It translates to CASSLIAGLRDRGAEQYF. This chain joins TRBV7-3 and TRBJ2-7, with 11 bases lining up with TRBD1. The CDR3 length is 18 residues. Unmatched junction bases numbered 14, after V lost 1 base and J lost 6 bases. Per the germline V gene, CDR1 is SGHTA and CDR2 is FQGTGA.

V gene TRBV6-5 combines with J gene TRBJ1-2; D may be TRBD1 (6 bases). Trimming stripped 0 bases from V and 7 bases from J, with 15 bases between. The CDR3 has 15 amino acids. Germline CDR1 and CDR2: MNHEY and SVGAGI. In nucleotides, the CDR3 is TGTGCCAGCAGTTACTCGAACAGGGCCCCTGGTGGCTACACCTTC. Its translation is CASSYSNRAPGGYTF.

The sample holds one count of this clonotype. V usage is TRBV6-2 or TRBV6-3 and J usage is TRBJ2-7; TRBD2 matches at 12 bases. J lost 7 bases, V lost 6 bases, and 7 bases had no gene match. This CDR3 is 14 amino acids long. Germline CDR1 and CDR2: MNHEY and SVGEGT. CDR3 in amino acids: CASSHLAGGGEQYF. The CDR3 bases are TGTGCCAGCAGCCACCTAGCGGGAGGGGGGGAGCAGTACTTC.

The chain uses TRBV30 and TRBJ1-6; 7 nucleotides agree with TRBD1. Germline V gives CDR1 GTSNPN, CDR2 SVGIG (reference sequence). The CDR3 is 14 amino acids. After removal of 0 bases from V and 9 bases from J, the junction contained 5 bases not matched to a gene. The CDR3 bases are TGTGCCTGGAGTGTAGCAGGGGGGAGTTCACCCCTCCACTTT. It specifies CAWSVAGGSSPLHF. Variable domain in full (rest from reference TRBV30 and TRBJ1-6): SQTIHQWPATLVQPVGSPLSLECTVEGTSNPNLYWYRQAAGRGLQLLFYSVGIGQISSEVPQNLSASRPQDRQFILSSKKLLLSDSGFYLCAWSVAGGSSPLHFGNGTRLTVT.

The CDR3 here is CASSYPDRNTGELFF. CDR3 DNA: TGTGCCAGCAGCTATCCGGACAGGAACACCGGGGAGCTGTTTTTT. The V gene is TRBV7-8, the J gene TRBJ2-2; the D gene is possibly TRBD1 (6 bases). V gave up 4 bases and J gave up 1 base, with 10 bases separating them. The CDR3 has 15 amino acids. Germline values: CDR1 SGHVS, CDR2 FQNEAQ.

This clonotype has at least ten counts. The CDR3 DNA is TGCAGCGTAGCCTCTAGCGGGAGGGGCGAGACCCAGTACTTC. Its protein product is CSVASSGRGETQYF. This chain joins TRBV29-1 and TRBJ2-5; 12 bases match TRBD2. Looked up from germline, CDR1 is SQVTM and CDR2 is ANQGSEA. CDR3 size: 14 residues. J gave up 5 bases and V 6 bases, and 7 bases lay outside the gene matches.

The chain combines TRBV28 with TRBJ1-2; D is undetermined. The CDR3 extends over 12 amino acids. The V and J ends lost 3 bases and 5 bases respectively, with 7 bases between them. CDR1 MDHEN and CDR2 SYDVKM come from the germline V gene. The DNA of the CDR3 is TGTGCCAGCAGTTTCATCGGATATGGCTACACCTTC. Translating gives CASSFIGYGYTF.

This chain uses TRBV9 with TRBJ2-5; D gene unclear. The germline gives CDR1 SGDLS, CDR2 YYNGEE. The CDR3 spans 13 residues. V was clipped by 4 bases and J by 5 bases, with 12 bases between them. CDR3: CASSLASRETQYF. CDR3 sequence (DNA): TGTGCCAGCAGCTTGGCCTCCAGGGAGACCCAGTACTTC. The full variable domain, its missing parts supplied by reference TRBV9 and TRBJ2-5, is DSGVTQTPKHLITATGQRVTLRCSPRSGDLSVYWYQQSLDQGLQFLIQYYNGEERAKGNILERFSAQQFPDLHSELNLSSLELGDSALYFCASSLASRETQYFGPGTRLLVL.

The CDR3 loop reads CASSEGTGNLPPLHF. The CDR3 DNA reads TGTGCCAGCAGTGAAGGGACAGGGAACCTTCCACCCCTCCACTTT. V usage is TRBV7-9 and J usage is TRBJ1-6; the match to TRBD1 covers 9 bases. CDR3 size: 15 residues. Unmatched junction bases numbered 11, after V lost 6 bases and J lost 11 bases. CDR1 and CDR2 (germline): SEHNR, FQNEAQ (reference sequence).

This clonotype was counted many times. The gene calls are TRBV7-8 and TRBJ2-3, with a tentative D call TRBD1 (6 bases). Germline V gene sequence: CDR1 SGHVS, CDR2 FQNEAQ. CDR3 length: 17 amino acids. The V end was cut by 6 bases, the J end by 6 bases, with 25 bases between. CDR3 DNA: TGTGCCAGCAGTACCGGGTACGCGAGGGGGTCGTCCGATACGCAGTATTTT. Translated: CASSTGYARGSSDTQYF.

The chain employs TRBV10-2 and TRBJ2-5, with a possible D match to TRBD2 (6 bases). The CDR3 is 14 residues long. Germline assignment: CDR1 WSHSY and CDR2 SAAADI. Trimming shortened V by 4 bases and J by 3 bases, and 12 bases separated the two germline ends. Here the CDR3 DNA reads TGCGCCAGCAGTGGACTAGATGATAAAGAGACCCAGTACTTC. Translating gives CASSGLDDKETQYF.

Details on this clonotype: At one of its ends the junction is not consistent with the germline gene, which may arise from a read error. The V and J genes are TRBV10-3 and TRBJ2-4; 8 bases are a match to TRBD2. The germline V gene has CDR1 ENHRY and CDR2 SYGVKD. The CDR3 is 16 amino acids. CDR3 region: CASSEDPGSGGNIQYF. The CDR3 DNA reads TGTGCCAGCAGTGAAGATCCAGGGAGCGGGGGAAACATTCAGTACTTC.

This clonotype was observed a handful of times. The rearrangement joins TRBV29-1 to TRBJ1-2, with D maybe TRBD1 (6 bases). V was shortened by 6 bases and J by 4 bases, with 9 bases between the two germline ends. Germline V gene lookup returns CDR1 SQVTM and CDR2 ANQGSEA. The CDR3 extends over 11 amino acids. CDR3 residues: CSVRDTYGYTF. In nucleotides, the CDR3 is TGCAGCGTCCGGGACACCTATGGCTACACCTTC. Full variable domain (remainder filled in from reference TRBV29-1 and TRBJ1-2): SAVISQKPSRDICQRGTSLTIQCQVDSQVTMMFWYRQQPGQSLTLIATANQGSEATYESGFVIDKFPISRPNLTFSTLTVSNMSPEDSSIYLCSVRDTYGYTFGSGTRLTVV.

This chain joins TRBV20-1 and TRBJ2-3; 9 positions agree with TRBD2. V gave up 6 bases and J gave up 6 bases; unmatched junction bases: 10. Germline V gene sequence: CDR1 DFQATT, CDR2 SNEGSKA (reference sequence). The CDR3 is 14 residues long. The CDR3 bases are TGCAGTGCCCTACCGGCTAGCGGGACGGATACGCAGTATTTT. Protein: CSALPASGTDTQYF.

V gene TRBV10-2 combines with J gene TRBJ2-5; TRBD1 agrees at 7 bases. The CDR3 runs 16 residues. Germline V gene sequence: CDR1 WSHSY, CDR2 SAAADI. V lost 5 bases and J lost 5; bases outside the gene matches: 14. The CDR3 loop reads CASSQGVGGVQETQYF. CDR3 nucleotides: TGCGCCAGCAGTCAGGGGGTAGGGGGAGTGCAGGAGACCCAGTACTTC.

The V gene is TRBV9, the J gene TRBJ1-5, with D possibly being TRBD1 (6 bases). The CDR3 covers 14 residues. V gave up 3 bases and J gave up 7 bases, with 14 bases separating them. Germline values: CDR1 SGDLS, CDR2 YYNGEE. For the CDR3, the DNA is TGTGCCAGCAGCGGGGGGGGCCCGGACCAGCCCCAGCATTTT. This gives the protein CASSGGGPDQPQHF.

The gene calls are TRBV15 and TRBJ1-1; D is possibly TRBD1 (5 bases). The germline V gene has CDR1 LNHNV and CDR2 YYDKDF (reference sequence). The germline V and J ends were trimmed by 5 bases and 5 bases, with 12 bases remaining between them. The length of the CDR3 is 13 residues. CDR3 bases: TGTGCCACCAGCGGCGTGCGGGGGACTGAAGCTTTCTTT. Translation: CATSGVRGTEAFF. Combining the CDR3 with reference TRBV15 and TRBJ1-1 gives the whole variable domain DAMVIQNPRYQVTQFGKPVTLSCSQTLNHNVMYWYQQKSSQAPKLLFHYYDKDFNNEADTPDNFQSRRPNTSFCFLDIRSPGLGDTAMYLCATSGVRGTEAFFGQGTRLTVV.

Comments on this clonotype: Because the CDR3 is missing its conserved closing phenylalanine or tryptophan, this is likely a read error. The J gene is TRBJ2-5, the V gene TRBV29-1, with 8 bases lining up with TRBD1. V trimming: 6 bases; J trimming: 4 bases; junction bases outside the gene matches: 7. From germline, CDR1 is SQVTM and CDR2 ANQGSEA. The CDR3 has 13 amino acids. Here the CDR3 DNA reads TGCAGCGTGAACGACAGGGGCCCAGAGACCCAGTACCTC. It is translated as CSVNDRGPETQYL.

This clonotype has a count of ten or more. The chain is built from TRBV5-1 and TRBJ2-7; 7 nucleotides line up with TRBD2. The CDR3 length is 15 residues. The germline CDR1 and CDR2 sequences are SGHRS and YFSETQ. The ends lost 9 bases at V and 0 bases at J; junction bases unmatched: 12. The CDR3 here is CAIPNGSGRSYEQYF. Here the CDR3 DNA reads TGCGCCATCCCTAACGGTAGCGGGCGCTCCTACGAGCAGTACTTC.